This T cell receptor beta chain was found in a study of cytomegalovirus exposure and HLA in healthy donors. The PCR contained 60 Vbeta and 13 Jbeta primers. This table comes from immunoSEQ multiplex PCR, and its TCRdb copy is limited to in-frame clones, with some not included. This table has fewer than 200,000 clones, about three quarters appearing once. This clone was counted a few times. The CDR3 loop spans 12 amino acids. Germline V CDR1 and CDR2: GTSNPN, SVGIG (reference sequence). V gave up 2 bases and J gave up 1 base, with 6 bases separating them. The receptor was isolated from a woman aged 25 to 39 in good health and CMV-seronegative. Sequenced input: PBMCs. The V call is TRBV30, the J call TRBJ2-7, with D possibly TRBD1 on 5 matching bases. CDR3 sequence (DNA): TGTGCCTGGAGTAGGGGTTCCTACGAGCAGTACTTC. Translation gives CAWSRGSYEQYF.